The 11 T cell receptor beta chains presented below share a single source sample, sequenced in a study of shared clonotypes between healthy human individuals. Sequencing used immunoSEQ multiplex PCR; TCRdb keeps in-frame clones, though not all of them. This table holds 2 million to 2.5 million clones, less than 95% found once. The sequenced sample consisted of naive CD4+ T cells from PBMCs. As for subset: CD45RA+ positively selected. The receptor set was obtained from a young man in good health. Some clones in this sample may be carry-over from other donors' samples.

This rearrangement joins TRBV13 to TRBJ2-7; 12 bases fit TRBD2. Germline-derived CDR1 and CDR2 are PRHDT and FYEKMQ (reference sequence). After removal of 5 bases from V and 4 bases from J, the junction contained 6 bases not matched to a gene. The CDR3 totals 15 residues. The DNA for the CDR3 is TGTGCCAGCAGCCCGAAACTAGCGGGGGGATACGAGCAGTACTTC. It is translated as CASSPKLAGGYEQYF.

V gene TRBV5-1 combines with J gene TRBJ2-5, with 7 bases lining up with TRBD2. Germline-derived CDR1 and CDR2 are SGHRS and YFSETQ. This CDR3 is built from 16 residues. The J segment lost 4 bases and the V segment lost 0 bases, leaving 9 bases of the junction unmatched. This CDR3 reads CASSLEAAGSGETQYF. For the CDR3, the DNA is TGCGCCAGCAGCTTGGAAGCAGCGGGATCGGGAGAGACCCAGTACTTC.

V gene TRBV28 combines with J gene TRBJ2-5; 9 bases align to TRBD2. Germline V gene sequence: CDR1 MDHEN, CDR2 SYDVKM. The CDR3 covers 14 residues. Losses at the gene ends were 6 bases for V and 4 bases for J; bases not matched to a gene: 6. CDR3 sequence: CASRSGGTGETQYF. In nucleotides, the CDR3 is TGTGCCAGCAGAAGCGGGGGGACCGGAGAGACCCAGTACTTC.

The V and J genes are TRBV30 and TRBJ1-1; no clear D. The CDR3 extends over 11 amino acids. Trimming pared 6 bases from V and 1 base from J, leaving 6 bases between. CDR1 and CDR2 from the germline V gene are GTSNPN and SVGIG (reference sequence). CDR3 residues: CACKQNTEAFF. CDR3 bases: TGTGCCTGCAAGCAGAACACTGAAGCTTTCTTT.

As DNA, the CDR3 is TGTGCCAGTAGTATGGGACTAGCGGGAGTTGGCGAGACCCAGTACTTC. Protein sequence: CASSMGLAGVGETQYF. The gene calls are TRBV19 and TRBJ2-5, with 14 nucleotides matching TRBD2. The CDR3 length is 16 residues. From germline, CDR1 is LNHDA and CDR2 SQIVND (reference sequence). The junction had 5 bases not matched to a gene; V was cut back by 3 bases and J by 5 bases.

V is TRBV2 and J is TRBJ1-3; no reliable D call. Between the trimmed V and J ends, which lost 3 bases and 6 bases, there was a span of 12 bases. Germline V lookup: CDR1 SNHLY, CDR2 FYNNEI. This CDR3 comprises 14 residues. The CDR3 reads CASSDWSAKNTIYF. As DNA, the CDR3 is TGTGCCAGCAGTGATTGGAGCGCAAAAAACACCATATATTTT.

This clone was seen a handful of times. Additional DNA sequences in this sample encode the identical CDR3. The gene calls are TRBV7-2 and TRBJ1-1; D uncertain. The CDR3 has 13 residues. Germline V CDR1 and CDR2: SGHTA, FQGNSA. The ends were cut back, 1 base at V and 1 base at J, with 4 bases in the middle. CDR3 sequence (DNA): TGTGCCAGCAGCTTAGAAAGGAACACTGAAGCTTTCTTT. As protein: CASSLERNTEAFF.

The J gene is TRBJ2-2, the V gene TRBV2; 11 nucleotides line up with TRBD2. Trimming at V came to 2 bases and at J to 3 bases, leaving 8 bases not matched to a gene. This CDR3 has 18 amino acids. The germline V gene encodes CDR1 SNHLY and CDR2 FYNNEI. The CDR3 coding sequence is TGTGCCAGCAGTGAATTCTTGACTAGCGGGAAACACACCGGGGAGCTGTTTTTT. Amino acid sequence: CASSEFLTSGKHTGELFF.

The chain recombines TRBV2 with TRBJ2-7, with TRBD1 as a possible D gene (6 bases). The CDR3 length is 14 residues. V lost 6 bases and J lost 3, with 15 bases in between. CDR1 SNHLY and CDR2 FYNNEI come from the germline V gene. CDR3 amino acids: CASSTRTVSYEQYF. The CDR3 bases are TGTGCCAGCAGCACCCGGACAGTAAGCTACGAGCAGTACTTC.

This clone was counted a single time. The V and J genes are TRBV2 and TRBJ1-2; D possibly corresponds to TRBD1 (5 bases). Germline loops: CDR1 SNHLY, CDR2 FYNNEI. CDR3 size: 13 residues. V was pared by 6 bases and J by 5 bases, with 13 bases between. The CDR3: CASSTGAPYGYTF. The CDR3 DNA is TGTGCCAGCAGCACCGGGGCCCCTTATGGCTACACCTTC. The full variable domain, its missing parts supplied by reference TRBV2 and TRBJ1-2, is EPEVTQTPSHQVTQMGQEVILRCVPISNHLYFYWYRQILGQKVEFLVSFYNNEISEKSEIFDDQFSVERPDGSNFTLKIRSTKLEDSAMYFCASSTGAPYGYTFGSGTRLTVV.

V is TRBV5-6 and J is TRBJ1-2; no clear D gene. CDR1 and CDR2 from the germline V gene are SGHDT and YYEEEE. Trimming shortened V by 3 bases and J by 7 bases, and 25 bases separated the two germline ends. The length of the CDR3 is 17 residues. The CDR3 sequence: CASSYPLTGVSYGGYTF. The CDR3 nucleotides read TGTGCCAGCAGCTACCCTCTTACCGGGGTCTCATATGGTGGCTACACCTTC.